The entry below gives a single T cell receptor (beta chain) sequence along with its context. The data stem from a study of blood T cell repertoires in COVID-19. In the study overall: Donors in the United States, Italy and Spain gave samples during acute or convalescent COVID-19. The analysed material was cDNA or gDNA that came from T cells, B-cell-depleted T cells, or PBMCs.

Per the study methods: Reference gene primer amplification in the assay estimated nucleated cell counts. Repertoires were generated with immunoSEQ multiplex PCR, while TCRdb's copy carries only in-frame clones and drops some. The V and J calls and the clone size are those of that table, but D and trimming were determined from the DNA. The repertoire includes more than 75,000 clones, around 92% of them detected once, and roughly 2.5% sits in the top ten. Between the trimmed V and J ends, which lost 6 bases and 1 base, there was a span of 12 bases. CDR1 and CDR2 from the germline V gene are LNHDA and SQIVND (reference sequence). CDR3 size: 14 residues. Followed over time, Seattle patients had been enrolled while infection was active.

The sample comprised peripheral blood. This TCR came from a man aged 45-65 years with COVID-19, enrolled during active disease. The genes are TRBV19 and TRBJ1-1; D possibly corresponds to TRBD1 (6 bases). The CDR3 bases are TGTGCCAGTAGAACAGGGACCCCGAACACTGAAGCTTTCTTT. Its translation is CASRTGTPNTEAFF.